This TCR beta chain was profiled in a study of Graves' ophthalmopathy and Graves' hyperthyroidism. Background on the study: Ahead of any treatment, peripheral blood was obtained at the initial diagnosis. Whole-study findings and limits: Among expanded thyroid clonotypes above 0.001 frequency, most also occurred in blood. For separating ophthalmopathy from stable hyperthyroidism, a 13-signature model gave roughly 90% sensitivity and roughly 77% specificity.

The authors amplified TCR beta CDR3 regions from RNA transcripts. Scientists carried out first-round RT-PCR using HTBI primers and then a second-round multiplex PCR. In TCRdb, the multiplex PCR reads were re-called with MiXCR into one record per CDR3 protein. The sample carries a few hundred thousand distinct CDR3 sequences, around a fifth recorded once. The authors isolated PBMCs from around 10 ml of fresh peripheral blood. In the case of this clonotype: Its antigen is unidentified.

The CDR3 has 13 residues. Germline lookup yields CDR1 LNHNV and CDR2 YYDKDF (reference sequence). The V gene end was trimmed by 4 bases and the J gene end by 7 bases; junction bases not matched to a gene: 6. Material for sequencing was peripheral blood. The rearrangement links TRBV15 to TRBJ1-2; 7 nucleotides match TRBD1. The receptor was derived from a woman between 18 and 29 years old with stable Graves' hyperthyroidism. The CDR3 is CATSNRQGGGYTF. DNA of the CDR3: TGTGCCACCAGCAACCGACAGGGAGGTGGCTACACCTTC. The entire variable domain, with the rest obtained from reference TRBV15 and TRBJ1-2, is as follows: DAMVIQNPRYQVTQFGKPVTLSCSQTLNHNVMYWYQQKSSQAPKLLFHYYDKDFNNEADTPDNFQSRRPNTSFCFLDIRSPGLGDTAMYLCATSNRQGGGYTFGSGTRLTVV.